These T cell receptor beta chains were read from a single sample in a study of cytotoxic CD8 clonotypes in ibrutinib-treated CLL. TCRdb's table, derived via immunoSEQ multiplex PCR, lists solely in-frame clones and lacks some. Of 200,000 or so clones in the sample, 70% were seen once. Sequenced material: PBMCs, taken after 12 months of ibrutinib treatment. The receptors come from a human donor with chronic lymphocytic leukemia. Both conserved end residues are part of each CDR3. D genes are given only for firm matches. Where a row states a size, it is once, few, many or the class of an expanded clone; other rows omit it.

CDR3nt	CDR3aa	abundance	d_gene	v_gene	j_gene
TGTGCCAGCAGTTTTCTTGTAGGTGAGCAGTTCTTC	CASSFLVGEQFF	few	-	TRBV28	TRBJ2-1
TGTGCCAGCAACCTCGGACAGGGGATTCCCTCTGGGGCCAACGTCCTGACTTTC	CASNLGQGIPSGANVLTF	-	TRBD1	TRBV9	TRBJ2-6
TGCAGCGTTGAGACCCCAGAGACCCAGTACTTC	CSVETPETQYF	-	-	TRBV29-1	TRBJ2-5
TGTGCCAGCAGCTCCCTCCCACCGAGGACAGGCGCTAATTCACCCCTCCACTTT	CASSSLPPRTGANSPLHF	-	TRBD1	TRBV7-8	TRBJ1-6
TGTGCCAGCAGCTTACAGGGTCCAGATACGCAGTATTTT	CASSLQGPDTQYF	-	-	TRBV7-2	TRBJ2-3
TGTGCCAGCAGTGCGACAGGGGAGAGCTATGGCTACACCTTC	CASSATGESYGYTF	-	TRBD1	TRBV6-6	TRBJ1-2
TGTGCCAGCAGCAAGCTAGCGGGAGATCCCTACGAGCAGTACTTC	CASSKLAGDPYEQYF	-	TRBD2	TRBV9	TRBJ2-7
TGCGCCAGCAGCTTGAAGGCCCGGAATGAGCAGTTCTTC	CASSLKARNEQFF	-	-	TRBV5-1	TRBJ2-1
TGTGCCAGCAGCCAACAGACAGGTTCCTACAATGAGCAGTTCTTC	CASSQQTGSYNEQFF	-	-	TRBV11-2	TRBJ2-1
TGTGCCAGCAGTCGACTAGCGGGAGCCCCAATCAGAGAGACCCAGTACTTC	CASSRLAGAPIRETQYF	-	TRBD2	TRBV2	TRBJ2-5
TGTGCCAGCAGTTACTCTGGGGTTACTGTCTACGAGCAGTACTTC	CASSYSGVTVYEQYF	-	-	TRBV6-5	TRBJ2-7
TGTGCCCGGGGGGACAATGAGCAGTTCTTC	CARGDNEQFF	few	TRBD2	TRBV30	TRBJ2-1
TGTGCCAGCAGCGTAGATGTGGGACCTAAAGAAAAACTGTTTTTT	CASSVDVGPKEKLFF	-	-	TRBV9	TRBJ1-4
TGCGCCAGCAGCAAGGGCGGGGGAATCAGCTCCTACGAGCAGTACTTC	CASSKGGGISSYEQYF	-	TRBD2	TRBV5-1	TRBJ2-7
TGTGCCAGCAGCCCCGGGCAATATAATTCACCCCTCCACTTT	CASSPGQYNSPLHF	once	-	TRBV7-3	TRBJ1-6
TGTGCCAGCCTCGACAGGGGGCAGGGGAATTCACCCCTCCACTTT	CASLDRGQGNSPLHF	-	TRBD1	TRBV6-4	TRBJ1-6
TGCGCCAGCAGCCAAGATTTTGGGACCAGGACCTCTAACACCGGGGAGCTGTTTTTT	CASSQDFGTRTSNTGELFF	-	-	TRBV4-3	TRBJ2-2
TGTGCCAGCAGCGACGGTAGCGGGATGGGCGCAGATACGCAGTATTTT	CASSDGSGMGADTQYF	once	TRBD2	TRBV9	TRBJ2-3
TGTGCCAGTAGCAGGGGACTAGCGGGAGTCATCTACGAGCAGTACTTC	CASSRGLAGVIYEQYF	-	TRBD2	TRBV19	TRBJ2-7
TGTGCCTGGAGCAACACAGGGGTTCGCGGTGAAAAACTGTTTTTT	CAWSNTGVRGEKLFF	-	TRBD1	TRBV30	TRBJ1-4
TGTGCCAGCAGTGAAGGGGTCCGTTGGGTCGACTATGGCTACACCTTC	CASSEGVRWVDYGYTF	few	-	TRBV2	TRBJ1-2
TGTGCCAGCAGGGGAGACAGTCACTATGGCTACACCTTC	CASRGDSHYGYTF	-	-	TRBV2	TRBJ1-2
TGTGCCACCAGCAGGGGACTAGCGGGCTCGACGCGCGGGGAGCTGTTTTTT	CATSRGLAGSTRGELFF	-	TRBD2	TRBV15	TRBJ2-2
TGTGCCAGCAGCCCGGGCACAGATACGCAGTATTTT	CASSPGTDTQYF	-	-	TRBV7-2	TRBJ2-3
TGCAGCGTTGTTGGGCAGGGTGGGTACGAGCAGTACTTC	CSVVGQGGYEQYF	-	-	TRBV29-1	TRBJ2-7
TGTGCCATCAAGGGCCCGGGCTACGAGCAGTACTTC	CAIKGPGYEQYF	once	-	TRBV10-3	TRBJ2-7
TGTGCCTGGAGTTTTTACACCGGGACTAGCGGCCACTCCTACAATGAGCAGTTCTTC	CAWSFYTGTSGHSYNEQFF	-	TRBD2	TRBV30	TRBJ2-1
TGTGCCTGGAGTGTGTGGGATTCGGGGGCCAACGTCCTGACTTTC	CAWSVWDSGANVLTF	-	-	TRBV30	TRBJ2-6
TGTGCCAGCAGCTTTGGACTACGGCCGCTGAACACTGAAGCTTTCTTT	CASSFGLRPLNTEAFF	-	-	TRBV5-6	TRBJ1-1
TGCAGCGTTGCGATCCGGGCTGGGGAAAAACTGTTTTTT	CSVAIRAGEKLFF	-	-	TRBV29-1	TRBJ1-4
TGTGCCAGCAGCTTAGTCCCTAACTATGGCTACACCTTC	CASSLVPNYGYTF	once	-	TRBV11-2	TRBJ1-2
TGCGCCAGCAGCTTGGGGGGGATCCAAGAGACCCAGTACTTC	CASSLGGIQETQYF	many	-	TRBV5-1	TRBJ2-5
TGTGCCAGCAGCCGTGCCTCGGAGGGCGGCAATCAGCCCCAGCATTTT	CASSRASEGGNQPQHF	-	-	TRBV5-5	TRBJ1-5